Presented here are 26 T cell receptor beta chains from one specimen sequenced in a study of T cells in Graves' hyperthyroidism and ophthalmopathy. Amplified TCR beta CDR3 regions derived from RNA transcripts. TCR CDR3 underwent first-round RT-PCR with the HTBI primer set. TCRdb reprocessed the multiplex PCR reads with MiXCR, giving one entry per CDR3 protein. The table includes about 500,000 distinct CDR3 sequences, about 16% detected once. The sequenced sample was blood. These receptors were obtained from a woman aged 25 to 39 with Graves' ophthalmopathy.

The table lists this clonotype with many counts. V is TRBV2 and J is TRBJ2-1, with D hard to call. The length of the CDR3 is 14 residues. V was shortened by 6 bases and J by 0 bases, with 9 bases between the two germline ends. Germline V gene data show CDR1 as SNHLY and CDR2 as FYNNEI. The CDR3 sequence is CASRAIISYNEQFF. The CDR3 bases are TGTGCCAGCAGAGCTATTATCTCCTACAATGAGCAGTTCTTC.

Comments on this clonotype: The germline gene is not matched at one end of the junction; a read error may be the cause. The chain uses TRBV6-1 and TRBJ1-1; D is possibly TRBD1 (6 bases). This CDR3 has 12 residues. The germline V gene has CDR1 MNHNS and CDR2 SASEGT. DNA of the CDR3: TGTTCCAGCACAGGAGGGGGCACTGAAGCTTTCTTT. It translates to CSSTGGGTEAFF.

This clonotype occurred once. The chain recombines TRBV7-9 with TRBJ2-2, with D maybe TRBD2 (6 bases). The CDR3 is 15 residues long. Germline V gives CDR1 SEHNR, CDR2 FQNEAQ (reference sequence). Deletions cut 4 bases from V and 4 bases from J, with 13 bases between. In DNA form, the CDR3 reads TGTGCCAGCAGCTCTAAATCGGGGGTCACCGGGGAGCTGTTTTTT. Translated: CASSSKSGVTGELFF.

V usage is TRBV12-3 or TRBV12-4 and J usage is TRBJ1-1; the D is unclear. The CDR3 extends over 11 amino acids. Deletions cut 2 bases from V and 7 bases from J, with 5 bases between. The CDR3 bases are TGTGCCAGCAGTTTAACAAATGAAGCTTTCTTT. Translated: CASSLTNEAFF.

This clonotype has more than one count but fewer than ten. The CDR3 is CASRLNLGEAFF. The CDR3 region has the DNA TGTGCCAGCAGACTAAACTTGGGGGAAGCTTTCTTT. The chain carries TRBV12-3 or TRBV12-4 and TRBJ1-1; no clear D. V was cut by 6 bases and J by 8 bases, with 13 bases left in between. This CDR3 region has 12 residues.

The rearrangement uses TRBV11-2 and TRBJ1-2; 9 bases agree with TRBD1. The CDR3 has 12 residues. Unmatched junction bases numbered 1, after V lost 8 bases and J lost 3 bases. Per germline, CDR1 SGHAT and CDR2 FQNNGV. The CDR3 loop reads CASWDRDYGYTF. CDR3 DNA sequence: TGTGCCAGCTGGGACAGGGACTATGGCTACACCTTC.

This clonotype was seen at least ten times. The V gene is TRBV7-8, the J gene TRBJ2-5; 9 bases are shared with TRBD2. J gave up 5 bases and V 5 bases, and 9 bases lay outside the gene matches. Germline loops: CDR1 SGHVS, CDR2 FQNEAQ. This CDR3 contains 15 residues. The CDR3 reads CASSPPSGIGETQYF. The CDR3 DNA sequence: TGTGCCAGCAGCCCGCCTAGCGGGATAGGGGAGACCCAGTACTTC. The full variable domain, completed using reference TRBV7-8 and TRBJ2-5, is GAGVSQSPRYKVAKRGQDVALRCDPISGHVSLFWYQQALGQGPEFLTYFQNEAQLDKSGLPSDRFFAERPEGSVSTLKIQRTQQEDSAVYLCASSPPSGIGETQYFGPGTRLLVL.

The J gene is TRBJ2-7, the V gene TRBV20-1; no reliable D call. V was pared by 0 bases and J by 0 bases, with 12 bases between. CDR3 size: 15 residues. CDR1 is DFQATT and CDR2 is SNEGSKA in the germline V gene (reference sequence). The CDR3 reads CSARDLIRASYEQYF. As DNA, the CDR3 is TGCAGTGCTAGAGATCTGATTCGGGCCTCCTACGAGCAGTACTTC.

This clonotype was seen ten or more times. Here the CDR3 reads CASSVPGGYGYTF. CDR3 nucleotides: TGTGCCAGCAGTGTTCCAGGGGGGTATGGCTACACCTTC. The chain recombines TRBV6-1 with TRBJ1-2; 7 bases map to TRBD1. The CDR3 consists of 13 residues. Per germline, CDR1 MNHNS and CDR2 SASEGT. V gave up 4 bases and J gave up 5 bases; unmatched junction bases: 4.

V gene TRBV28 combines with J gene TRBJ2-5, with D uncertain. Germline V lookup: CDR1 MDHEN, CDR2 SYDVKM. This CDR3 contains 13 residues. Trimming stripped 3 bases from V and 7 bases from J, with 12 bases between. The CDR3 nucleotides are TGTGCCAGCAGTTTGTTGGGCACAGCGACCCAGTACTTC. Translating gives CASSLLGTATQYF.

This clonotype showed up just a few times. The chain combines TRBV24-1 with TRBJ2-2; 14 nucleotides agree with TRBD2. Germline-derived CDR1 and CDR2 are KGHDR and SFDVKD. This CDR3 has 16 amino acids. The V segment lost 10 bases and the J segment 6 bases; nucleotides outside the gene matches: 9. Here the CDR3 reads CATAATGLAGAGELFF. In DNA form, the CDR3 reads TGTGCCACGGCTGCAACGGGACTAGCGGGAGCCGGGGAGCTGTTTTTT.

This clonotype was observed at least ten times. This chain connects TRBV27 to TRBJ1-5, with D possibly matching TRBD1 (5 bases). From germline, CDR1 is MNHEY and CDR2 SMNVEV (reference sequence). The CDR3 has 15 residues. V lost 5 bases and J lost 5, with 16 bases in between. The chain's CDR3 is CASSPGLLRDQPQHF. In DNA, the CDR3 is TGTGCCAGCAGTCCGGGACTCCTAAGGGATCAGCCCCAGCATTTT.

CDR3 sequence: CAISEDGSLAGANVLTF. CDR3 DNA: TGTGCCATCAGTGAAGACGGGAGTCTAGCTGGGGCCAACGTCCTGACTTTC. The chain is built from TRBV10-3 and TRBJ2-6; a possible D gene is TRBD2 (6 bases). V gave up 3 bases and J gave up 2 bases, with 14 bases separating them. This CDR3 contains 17 residues. Per the germline V gene, CDR1 is ENHRY and CDR2 is SYGVKD.

The J gene is TRBJ2-1, the V gene TRBV7-2; no clear D gene. CDR3 length equals 13 residues. Between the trimmed V and J ends, which lost 4 bases and 4 bases, there was a span of 8 bases. Germline CDR1 reads SGHTA; CDR2 reads FQGNSA. The CDR3 region is CASSSVVYNEQFF. The CDR3, as DNA: TGTGCCAGCAGCTCGGTGGTATACAATGAGCAGTTCTTC.

This clonotype was observed a few times. The rearrangement joins TRBV19 to TRBJ2-1, with 10 bases matching TRBD1. Per germline, CDR1 LNHDA and CDR2 SQIVND (reference sequence). The CDR3 is 16 amino acids. V lost 7 bases to trimming and J lost 4 bases; unmatched junction nucleotides: 10. CDR3 coding DNA: TGTGCCAGTACTGAGACAGGGGGCCCTAGATACAATGAGCAGTTCTTC. Amino acids: CASTETGGPRYNEQFF.

This clonotype was recorded a few times. V usage is TRBV7-3 and J usage is TRBJ2-1, with a possible D match to TRBD2 (5 bases). The CDR3 contains 15 residues. Deletions cut 1 base from V and 9 bases from J, with 16 bases between. CDR1 and CDR2 (germline): SGHTA, FQGTGA. The CDR3 DNA is TGTGCCAGCAGCTTAATGGGTCCGGGGTCGAGTGAGCAGTTCTTC. Translated, it gives CASSLMGPGSSEQFF.

This clonotype was counted only a few times. This rearrangement joins TRBV28 to TRBJ1-6; possible D gene TRBD1, 5 bases. The germline V gene has CDR1 MDHEN and CDR2 SYDVKM. The CDR3 totals 15 residues. With 2 bases removed from V and 9 bases from J, the gap between germline ends came to 14 bases. The DNA for the CDR3 is TGTGCCAGCAGTTTAATCGGGGACTCTCGTTCACCCCTCCACTTT. Translating it yields CASSLIGDSRSPLHF. Together with reference TRBV28 and TRBJ1-6, the CDR3 gives the full variable domain: DVKVTQSSRYLVKRTGEKVFLECVQDMDHENMFWYRQDPGLGLRLIYFSYDVKMKEKGDIPEGYSVSREKKERFSLILESASTNQTSMYLCASSLIGDSRSPLHFGNGTRLTVT.

The chain uses TRBV5-1 and TRBJ1-2; D not certain. Trimming stripped 6 bases from V and 4 bases from J, with 19 bases between. The CDR3 spans 15 residues. Germline-derived CDR1 and CDR2 are SGHRS and YFSETQ. The CDR3, as DNA: TGCGCCAGCAAGAAGAGAGGGAAACTCTTCTATGGCTACACCTTC. Encoded protein: CASKKRGKLFYGYTF.

The V gene is TRBV20-1, the J gene TRBJ2-1; 16 bases are a match to TRBD2. The CDR3 consists of 19 residues. Losses at the gene ends were 3 bases for V and 0 bases for J; bases not matched to a gene: 8. CDR1 is DFQATT, CDR2 SNEGSKA, per germline (reference sequence). DNA of the CDR3: TGCAGTGCTAGTCCCGGGACTAGCGGGAGGGGAAGCTCCTACAATGAGCAGTTCTTC. This translates into CSASPGTSGRGSSYNEQFF.

This clonotype has ten or more counts. This chain joins TRBV11-2 and TRBJ1-1; 9 bases align to TRBD1. V trimming: 0 bases; J trimming: 0 bases; junction bases outside the gene matches: 11. Germline assignment: CDR1 SGHAT and CDR2 FQNNGV. The CDR3 sequence is 19 residues long. Written as DNA, the CDR3 is TGTGCCAGCAGCTTAGATCGGAGACAGGGGGGGTGGATGAACACTGAAGCTTTCTTT. Its protein product is CASSLDRRQGGWMNTEAFF.

This clonotype was counted many times. This chain connects TRBV20-1 to TRBJ2-1; D ambiguous. The CDR3 runs to 15 residues. The V gene lost 1 base and the J gene lost 3 bases, with 13 bases spanning the gap. Germline V gene data show CDR1 as DFQATT and CDR2 as SNEGSKA (reference sequence). CDR3 DNA sequence: TGCAGTGCTAGAGCGCTAGTGGTGCTCTACAATGAGCAGTTCTTC. Its translation is CSARALVVLYNEQFF.

This clonotype was found a few times. The chain employs TRBV9 and TRBJ1-5, with unresolved D. CDR1 and CDR2 from the germline V gene are SGDLS and YYNGEE. The CDR3 loop spans 20 amino acids. Trimming left V 4 bases short and J 0 bases short, with 26 bases between. Here the CDR3 DNA reads TGTGCCAGCAGCCCCTCAAAAAGGACCGCCGTTGGGGATAGCAATCAGCCCCAGCATTTT. It translates to CASSPSKRTAVGDSNQPQHF.

In this sample, this clonotype turned up a few times. The rearrangement uses TRBV29-1 and TRBJ2-7, with D perhaps TRBD2 (6 bases). Per the germline V gene, CDR1 is SQVTM and CDR2 is ANQGSEA. Trimming pared 0 bases from V and 4 bases from J, leaving 22 bases between. This CDR3 is 17 amino acids long. The CDR3 region is CSVEEGGPNSLNYEQYF. DNA for the CDR3: TGCAGCGTTGAAGAGGGGGGACCGAACAGTCTAAATTACGAGCAGTACTTC.

This chain connects TRBV28 to TRBJ2-7; 7 bases line up with TRBD1. CDR1 MDHEN and CDR2 SYDVKM come from the germline V gene. The CDR3 sequence is 13 residues long. V was clipped by 6 bases and J by 1 base; unmatched bases: 3. The CDR3, as DNA: TGTGCCAGCAGAACAGGGGTTTCCTACGAGCAGTACTTC. Residues: CASRTGVSYEQYF.

Ten or more counts support this clonotype. V and J are TRBV7-8 and TRBJ2-2, with D tentatively TRBD1 (5 bases). The CDR3 contains 14 residues. The V gene's germline CDR1 is SGHVS and CDR2 FQNEAQ. V lost 2 bases, J lost 5 bases, and 9 bases lay in between. CDR3 sequence reads: CASSLQGRTGELFF. DNA of the CDR3: TGTGCCAGCAGCTTACAGGGCAGGACCGGGGAGCTGTTTTTT.

This clonotype was recorded a few times. The chain links TRBV20-1 to TRBJ2-7; D is possibly TRBD1 (6 bases). Germline CDR1 is DFQATT and CDR2 is SNEGSKA (reference sequence). The CDR3 spans 13 residues. The ends were cut back, 5 bases at V and 6 bases at J, with 17 bases in the middle. The CDR3 protein is CSAVRLQGGEQYF. The CDR3 coding sequence is TGCAGTGCTGTTCGTTTACAGGGCGGCGAGCAGTACTTC.